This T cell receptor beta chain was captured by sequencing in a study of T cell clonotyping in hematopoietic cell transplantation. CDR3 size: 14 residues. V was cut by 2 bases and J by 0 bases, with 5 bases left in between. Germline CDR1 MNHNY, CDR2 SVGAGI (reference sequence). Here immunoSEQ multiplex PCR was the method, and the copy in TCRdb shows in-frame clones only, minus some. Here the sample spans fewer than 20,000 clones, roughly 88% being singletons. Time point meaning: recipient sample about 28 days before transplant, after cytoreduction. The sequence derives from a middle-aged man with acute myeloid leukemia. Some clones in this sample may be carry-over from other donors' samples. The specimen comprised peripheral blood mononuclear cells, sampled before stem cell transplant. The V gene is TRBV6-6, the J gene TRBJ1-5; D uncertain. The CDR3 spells CASSYRSSNQPQHF. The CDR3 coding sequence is TGTGCCAGCAGTTACAGGAGTAGCAATCAGCCCCAGCATTTT.